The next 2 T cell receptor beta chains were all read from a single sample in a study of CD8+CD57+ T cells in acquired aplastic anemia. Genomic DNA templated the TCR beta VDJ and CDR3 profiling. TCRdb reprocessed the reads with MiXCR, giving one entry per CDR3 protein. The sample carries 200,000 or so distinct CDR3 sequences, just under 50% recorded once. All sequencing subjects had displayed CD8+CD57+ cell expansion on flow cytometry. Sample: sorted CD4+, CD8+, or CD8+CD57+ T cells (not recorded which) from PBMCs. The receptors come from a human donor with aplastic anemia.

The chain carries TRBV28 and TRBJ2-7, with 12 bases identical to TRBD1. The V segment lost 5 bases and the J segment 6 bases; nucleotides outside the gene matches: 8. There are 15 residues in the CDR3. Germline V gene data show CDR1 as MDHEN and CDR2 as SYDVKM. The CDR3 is CASSNMGQGAGEQYF. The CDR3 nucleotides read TGTGCCAGCAGTAACATGGGACAGGGGGCCGGCGAGCAGTACTTC.

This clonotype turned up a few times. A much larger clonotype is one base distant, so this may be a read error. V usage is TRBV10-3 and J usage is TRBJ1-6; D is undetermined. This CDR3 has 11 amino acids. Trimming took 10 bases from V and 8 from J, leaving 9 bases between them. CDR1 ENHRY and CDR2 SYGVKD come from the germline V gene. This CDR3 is CASPCDSPLHF. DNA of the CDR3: TGTGCCAGCCCCTGTGATTCACCCCTCCACTTT.